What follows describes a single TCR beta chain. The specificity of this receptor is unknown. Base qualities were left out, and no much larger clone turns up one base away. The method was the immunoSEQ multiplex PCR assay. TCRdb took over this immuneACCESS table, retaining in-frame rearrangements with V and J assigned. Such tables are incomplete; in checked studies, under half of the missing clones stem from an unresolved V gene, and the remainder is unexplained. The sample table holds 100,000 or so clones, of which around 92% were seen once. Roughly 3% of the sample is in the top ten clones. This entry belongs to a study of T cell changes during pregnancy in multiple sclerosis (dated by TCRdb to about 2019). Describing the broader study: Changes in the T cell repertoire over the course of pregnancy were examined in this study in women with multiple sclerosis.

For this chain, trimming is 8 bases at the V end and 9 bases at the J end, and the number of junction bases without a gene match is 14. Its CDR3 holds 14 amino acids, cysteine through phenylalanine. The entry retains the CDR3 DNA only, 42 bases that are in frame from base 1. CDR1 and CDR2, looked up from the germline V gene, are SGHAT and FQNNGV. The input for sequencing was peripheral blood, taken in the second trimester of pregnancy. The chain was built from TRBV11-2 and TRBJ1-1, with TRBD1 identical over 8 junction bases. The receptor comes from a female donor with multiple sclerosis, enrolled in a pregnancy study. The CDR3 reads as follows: CASRGTGLLGKAFF. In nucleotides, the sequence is TGTGCCAGCCGCGGGACAGGTCTGTTAGGTAAAGCTTTCTTT.